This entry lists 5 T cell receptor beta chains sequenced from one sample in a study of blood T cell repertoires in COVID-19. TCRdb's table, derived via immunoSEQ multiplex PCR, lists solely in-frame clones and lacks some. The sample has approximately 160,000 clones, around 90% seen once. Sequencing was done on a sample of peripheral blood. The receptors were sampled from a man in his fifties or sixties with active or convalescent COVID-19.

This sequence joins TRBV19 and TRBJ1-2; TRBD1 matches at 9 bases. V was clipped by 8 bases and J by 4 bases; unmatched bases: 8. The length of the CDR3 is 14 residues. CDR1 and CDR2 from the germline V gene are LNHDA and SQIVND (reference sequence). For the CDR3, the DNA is TGTGCCAGTCAGGGGACAGGGCCCCTCTATGGCTACACCTTC. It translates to CASQGTGPLYGYTF.

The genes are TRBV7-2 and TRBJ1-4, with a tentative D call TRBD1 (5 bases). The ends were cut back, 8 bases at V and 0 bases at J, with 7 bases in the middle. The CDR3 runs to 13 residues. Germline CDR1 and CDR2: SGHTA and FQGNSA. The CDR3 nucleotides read TGTGCCAGCGCAGGGACAACTAATGAAAAACTGTTTTTT. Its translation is CASAGTTNEKLFF.

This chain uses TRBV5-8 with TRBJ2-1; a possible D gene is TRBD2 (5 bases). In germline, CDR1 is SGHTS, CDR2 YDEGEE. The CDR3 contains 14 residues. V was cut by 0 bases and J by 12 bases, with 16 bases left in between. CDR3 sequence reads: CASSLGPPIGGQFF. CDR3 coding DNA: TGTGCCAGCAGCTTGGGCCCTCCAATAGGAGGGCAGTTCTTC.

The CDR3 is CASRAGTSGNEQFF. The CDR3 nucleotides are TGTGCCAGCAGAGCAGGGACTAGCGGCAATGAGCAGTTCTTC. The chain employs TRBV2 and TRBJ2-1, with 11 positions matching TRBD2. This CDR3 contains 14 residues. Germline V gene data show CDR1 as SNHLY and CDR2 as FYNNEI. V was pared by 6 bases and J by 6 bases, with 4 bases of the junction left unmatched.

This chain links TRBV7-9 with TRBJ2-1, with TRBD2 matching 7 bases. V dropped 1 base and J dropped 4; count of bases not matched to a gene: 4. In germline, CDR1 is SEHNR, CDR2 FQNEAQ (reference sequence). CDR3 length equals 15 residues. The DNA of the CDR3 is TGTGCCAGCAGCTTAGGGCCTAGCGGATACAATGAGCAGTTCTTC. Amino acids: CASSLGPSGYNEQFF.